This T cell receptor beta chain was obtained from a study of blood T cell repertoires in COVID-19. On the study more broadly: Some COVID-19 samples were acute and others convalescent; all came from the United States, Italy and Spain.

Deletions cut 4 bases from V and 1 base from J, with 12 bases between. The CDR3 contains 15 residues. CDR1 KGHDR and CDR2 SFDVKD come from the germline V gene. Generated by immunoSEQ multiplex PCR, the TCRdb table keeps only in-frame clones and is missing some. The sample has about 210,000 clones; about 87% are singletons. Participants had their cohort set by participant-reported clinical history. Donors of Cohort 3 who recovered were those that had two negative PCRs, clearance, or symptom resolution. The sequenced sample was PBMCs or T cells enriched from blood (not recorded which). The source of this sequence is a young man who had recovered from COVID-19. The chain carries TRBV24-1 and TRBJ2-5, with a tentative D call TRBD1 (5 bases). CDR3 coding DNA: TGTGCCACCAGTGACTTTCGGCAGGGCCAAGAGACCCAGTACTTC. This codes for CATSDFRQGQETQYF.